The 14 T cell receptor beta chains listed next were all sequenced from one sample in a study of cytomegalovirus exposure and HLA in healthy donors. PCR employed 60 Vbeta and 13 Jbeta primers. Here immunoSEQ multiplex PCR was the method, and the copy in TCRdb shows in-frame clones only, minus some. The sample consists of around 110,000 clones, around 75% of them appearing once. Sequences were obtained from PBMCs. These receptors were taken from a young woman in good health and CMV-seronegative.

The chain links TRBV2 to TRBJ2-1, with 9 positions matching TRBD1. This CDR3 has 19 amino acids. Germline lookup yields CDR1 SNHLY and CDR2 FYNNEI. V was pared by 1 base and J by 8 bases, with 18 bases of the junction left unmatched. The CDR3 is CASSEVGQGTAGGMDEQFF. CDR3 nucleotide sequence: TGTGCCAGCAGTGAAGTCGGACAGGGGACAGCTGGCGGGATGGATGAGCAGTTCTTC.

This clone came up once. V usage is TRBV21-1 and J usage is TRBJ1-5. TRBV21-1 is described as a pseudogene. The CDR3 has 15 amino acids. CDR3 sequence (DNA): TGTGCCAGCAGTCTCAGCGGGGGGTCTTACCGGCCCCAGCATTTT. It codes for CASSLSGGSYRPQHF.

The rearrangement links TRBV4-1 to TRBJ1-6; weak D call: TRBD1 (6 bases). The CDR3 covers 15 residues. Per germline, CDR1 MGHRA and CDR2 YSYEKL. The ends were cut back, 6 bases at V and 6 bases at J, with 15 bases in the middle. CDR3: CASSHNGQFNSPLHF. The CDR3 nucleotides are TGCGCCAGCAGTCACAATGGACAGTTTAATTCACCCCTCCACTTT.

This chain links TRBV6-6 with TRBJ2-1; D remains unclear. The V gene's germline CDR1 is MNHNY and CDR2 SVGAGI (reference sequence). The CDR3 runs 13 residues. V gave up 5 bases and J gave up 6 bases, with 11 bases separating them. The CDR3 DNA follows: TGTGCCAGCAGTAGACGAGCGCCCAATGAGCAGTTCTTC. Residues: CASSRRAPNEQFF.

V and J are TRBV5-4 and TRBJ1-1; maybe TRBD1 (5 bases). CDR3 length: 16 residues. Trimming removed 0 bases from V and 0 bases from J, with 12 bases in between. The germline gives CDR1 SGHNT, CDR2 YYREEE (reference sequence). CDR3 amino acids: CASSLDKGALNTEAFF. The CDR3 bases are TGTGCCAGCAGCTTGGATAAAGGGGCTTTGAACACTGAAGCTTTCTTT.

This clone was picked up a small number of times. The chain links TRBV7-2 to TRBJ2-7; a possible D gene is TRBD1 (5 bases). The CDR3 runs 17 residues. The germline CDR1 and CDR2 sequences are SGHTA and FQGNSA. V lost 5 bases and J 6 bases, leaving 26 bases between the germline ends. CDR3 nucleotide sequence: TGTGCCAGCAGCCGATCTTCCGTCGGACAACCGTTAACCGAGCAGTACTTC. It translates to CASSRSSVGQPLTEQYF.

The chain couples TRBV5-1 to TRBJ1-1; D perhaps matches TRBD1 (5 bases). Germline V CDR1 and CDR2: SGHRS, YFSETQ. Trimming pared 4 bases from V and 1 base from J, leaving 8 bases between. The CDR3 runs to 13 residues. The CDR3 loop is CASSVDRNTEAFF. The CDR3 DNA sequence: TGCGCCAGCAGCGTAGACAGGAACACTGAAGCTTTCTTT.

Remarks on this clone: Other DNA sequences from this sample encode an identical CDR3 as well. The chain links TRBV27 to TRBJ1-1, with 7 bases that match TRBD1. This CDR3 spans 14 amino acids. V lost 3 bases and J lost 2; bases outside the gene matches: 3. Germline CDR1 reads MNHEY; CDR2 reads SMNVEV (reference sequence). The CDR3 coding sequence is TGTGCCAGCAGTTTGGGACAGAAAAACACTGAAGCTTTCTTT. This codes for CASSLGQKNTEAFF.

V and J are TRBV4-1 and TRBJ2-2, with 11 bases that match TRBD1. Germline V gene sequence: CDR1 MGHRA, CDR2 YSYEKL. V was clipped by 8 bases and J by 7 bases; unmatched bases: 15. The CDR3 consists of 17 residues. The CDR3 DNA sequence: TGCGCCAGCGGCTTCGGACAGGGGGCAATCGGCGGCGGGGAGCTGTTTTTT. Protein product: CASGFGQGAIGGGELFF.

The chain joins TRBV30 to TRBJ2-1; 11 bases are a match to TRBD2. In germline, CDR1 is GTSNPN, CDR2 SVGIG (reference sequence). V was clipped by 5 bases and J by 8 bases; unmatched bases: 14. The CDR3 is 16 residues long. The CDR3 region is CAWAPVSGGAFDEQFF. CDR3 DNA sequence: TGTGCCTGGGCCCCCGTTAGCGGGGGGGCGTTCGATGAGCAGTTCTTC. Combining the CDR3 with reference TRBV30 and TRBJ2-1 gives the whole variable domain SQTIHQWPATLVQPVGSPLSLECTVEGTSNPNLYWYRQAAGRGLQLLFYSVGIGQISSEVPQNLSASRPQDRQFILSSKKLLLSDSGFYLCAWAPVSGGAFDEQFFGPGTRLTVL.

V and J are TRBV5-6 and TRBJ1-1; unclear D gene. The CDR3 length is 17 residues. The V and J ends lost 0 bases and 3 bases respectively, with 18 bases between them. CDR1 is SGHDT and CDR2 is YYEEEE in the germline V gene. Written as DNA, the CDR3 is TGTGCCAGCAGCTTGGTGGGCAGCCCGACTAGATACACTGAAGCTTTCTTT. Translation: CASSLVGSPTRYTEAFF. Drawing the rest from reference TRBV5-6 and TRBJ1-1, the complete variable domain is DAGVTQSPTHLIKTRGQQVTLRCSPKSGHDTVSWYQQALGQGPQFIFQYYEEEERQRGNFPDRFSGHQFPNYSSELNVNALLLGDSALYLCASSLVGSPTRYTEAFFGQGTRLTVV.

This sequence joins TRBV19 and TRBJ1-2; 12 positions match TRBD1. Germline lookup yields CDR1 LNHDA and CDR2 SQIVND (reference sequence). V was pared by 1 base and J by 10 bases, with 4 bases of the junction left unmatched. CDR3 length: 14 residues. In DNA form, the CDR3 reads TGTGCCAGTAGTATAGTTGGGACAGGGGGCGACTACACCTTC. Protein product: CASSIVGTGGDYTF.

This chain uses TRBV6-5 with TRBJ1-1, with D perhaps TRBD1 (6 bases). This CDR3 is built from 16 residues. Germline-derived CDR1 and CDR2 are MNHEY and SVGAGI. V was pared by 6 bases and J by 2 bases, with 19 bases between. CDR3 amino acids: CASRYDEGGGNTEAFF. The CDR3 nucleotides read TGTGCCAGCAGATACGATGAGGGGGGGGGAAACACTGAAGCTTTCTTT.

The chain employs TRBV4-1 and TRBJ1-5; the D gene is possibly TRBD1 (5 bases). V dropped 5 bases and J dropped 9 bases, with 23 bases sitting between them. The CDR3 sequence is 16 residues long. From germline, CDR1 is MGHRA and CDR2 YSYEKL. The CDR3 is CASSESGSGLGGPQHF. In nucleotides, the CDR3 is TGCGCCAGCAGCGAATCGGGCAGCGGCCTCGGGGGGCCCCAGCATTTT.